Following are 6 T cell receptor beta chains from one sample sequenced in a study of blood T cell repertoires in COVID-19. The repertoire was sequenced with immunoSEQ multiplex PCR; TCRdb's copy has only in-frame clones and lacks some. The data hold about 360,000 clones, with less than 90% observed a single time. The sample taken for sequencing was peripheral blood. The receptors stem from a woman aged 60-70 years with COVID-19, enrolled during active disease.

The J gene is TRBJ1-2, the V gene TRBV12-5; 10 positions match TRBD1. Germline assignment: CDR1 LGHNT and CDR2 FRNRAP. This CDR3 has 14 residues. Losses at the gene ends were 7 bases for V and 4 bases for J; bases not matched to a gene: 6. Here the CDR3 reads CASAPTGGAYGYTF. CDR3 DNA sequence: TGTGCTAGTGCCCCGACAGGGGGCGCCTATGGCTACACCTTC.

The V gene is TRBV27, the J gene TRBJ1-1, with TRBD1 identical over 8 bases. CDR1 is MNHEY and CDR2 is SMNVEV in the germline V gene (reference sequence). The CDR3 is 14 amino acids. Trimming cost V 4 bases and J 4 bases; bases outside gene matches: 5. The CDR3 protein is CASSSLGTGTEAFF. CDR3 DNA: TGTGCCAGCAGTTCTCTAGGGACAGGCACTGAAGCTTTCTTT.

This clone was seen a single time. The chain employs TRBV5-1 and TRBJ2-5; D is possibly TRBD1 (5 bases). V dropped 0 bases and J dropped 9 bases, with 15 bases sitting between them. The CDR3 has 14 residues. The V gene's germline CDR1 is SGHRS and CDR2 YFSETQ. The CDR3 is CASSLDTNTRAQYF. The CDR3 coding sequence is TGCGCCAGCAGCTTGGATACGAACACCAGGGCCCAGTACTTC.

V is TRBV27 and J is TRBJ1-6; 7 bases agree with TRBD1. The CDR3 totals 15 residues. Unmatched junction bases numbered 2, after V lost 3 bases and J lost 3 bases. Germline CDR1 reads MNHEY; CDR2 reads SMNVEV (reference sequence). CDR3 in DNA: TGTGCCAGCAGTTTCGGGACAGTCTATAATTCACCCCTCCACTTT. It yields the protein CASSFGTVYNSPLHF.

This chain links TRBV18 with TRBJ1-1; TRBD1 is a possible D gene (6 bases). CDR1 is KGHSH and CDR2 is LQKENI in the germline V gene. The CDR3 runs 14 residues. The V and J ends lost 4 bases and 1 base respectively, with 10 bases between them. In DNA form, the CDR3 reads TGTGCCAGCTCACTGGACAGAGGGAACACTGAAGCTTTCTTT. This sequence encodes CASSLDRGNTEAFF. Supplemented by reference TRBV18 and TRBJ1-1, the full variable domain reads NAGVMQNPRHLVRRRGQEARLRCSPMKGHSHVYWYRQLPEEGLKFMVYLQKENIIDESGMPKERFSAEFPKEGPSILRIQQVVRGDSAAYFCASSLDRGNTEAFFGQGTRLTVV.

CDR3 in amino acids: CASSPQANTEAFF. CDR3 nucleotides: TGTGCCAGCAGCCCCCAGGCGAACACTGAAGCTTTCTTT. The chain is built from TRBV7-8 and TRBJ1-1, with D unresolved. The CDR3 contains 13 residues. Germline V gene data show CDR1 as SGHVS and CDR2 as FQNEAQ. With 5 bases removed from V and 1 base from J, the gap between germline ends came to 8 bases.